This T cell receptor beta chain was retrieved from a study of blood T cell repertoires in COVID-19. Looking at the study overall: Samples representing acute and convalescent COVID-19 were sourced from the United States, Italy and Spain. Nucleic acid was either cDNA or gDNA, and it came from T cells, B-cell-depleted T cells, or PBMCs.

CDR1 is SGHTA, CDR2 FQGNSA, per germline. V lost 2 bases and J 0 bases, leaving 8 bases between the germline ends. The CDR3 length is 15 residues. In the original analysis: From reference gene primer amplification, estimates of nucleated cell counts were derived. Some clones are missing from TCRdb's copy, which holds only in-frame ones; the method was immunoSEQ multiplex PCR. V and J calls and clone size come straight from that table; D and trimming were deduced from the DNA. The table has some 150,000 clones, around nine tenths seen once. The rearrangement links TRBV7-2 to TRBJ1-5; no firm D call. Sequenced: peripheral blood. The TCR was taken from a man in his fifties or sixties with active or convalescent COVID-19. The CDR3 spells CASSLSGNSNQPQHF. CDR3 sequence (DNA): TGTGCCAGCAGCTTATCGGGGAATAGCAATCAGCCCCAGCATTTT.